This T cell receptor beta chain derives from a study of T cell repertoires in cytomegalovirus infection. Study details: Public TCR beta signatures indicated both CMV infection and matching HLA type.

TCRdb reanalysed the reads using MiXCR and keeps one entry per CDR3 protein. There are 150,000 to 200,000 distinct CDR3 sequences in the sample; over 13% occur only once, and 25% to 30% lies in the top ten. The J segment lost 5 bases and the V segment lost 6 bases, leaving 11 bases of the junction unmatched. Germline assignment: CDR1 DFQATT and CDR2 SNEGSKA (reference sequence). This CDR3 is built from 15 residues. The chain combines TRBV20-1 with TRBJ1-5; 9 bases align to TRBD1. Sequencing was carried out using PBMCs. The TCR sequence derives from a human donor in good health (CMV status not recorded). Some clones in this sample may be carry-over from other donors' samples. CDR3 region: CSAIGQGNVDQPQHF. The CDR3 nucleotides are TGCAGTGCCATAGGACAGGGGAATGTGGATCAGCCCCAGCATTTT.